This T cell receptor beta chain is from a study of tumor-infiltrating lymphocytes in primary liver carcinoma (dated by TCRdb to about 2017). About the investigation overall: The five patients, three men and two women aged 30 to 69 years, had hepatocellular carcinoma (four) or combined HCC and intrahepatic cholangiocarcinoma (one). The five patients had tumors staged T1-T3 N0M0, with maximum diameters ranging from about 4.2 to 10 cm. Samples yielded roughly 3.65 to 7.13 million productive TCRbeta reads; read depth did not differ significantly between tissue types. Across five regions of each liver tumor, along with adjacent normal tissue and blood, the study brought together TCRbeta repertoire sequencing, expression microarrays and whole-exome sequencing. A total of roughly 35 specimens from 5 patients went through TCRbeta repertoire sequencing, namely 25 tumor regions, 5 adjacent noncancerous liver tissues and 5 peripheral blood samples. Repertoires from technical replicates were highly reproducible, with mean shared-clone rates about 0.9 and correlation coefficients above 0.95.

The full study reports these points: Bulk unsorted samples precluded comparing CD4+ and CD8+ T cell repertoires. The study included only four to six patients, and the authors note findings should be validated in a larger study. The top 250 clones accounted for a significantly greater share of the repertoire in tumors than in blood (p = 0.039). Only the TCR beta chain was sequenced, which likely underestimates true repertoire diversity because unpaired alpha chains were not captured. Pairs of tumor regions showed greater repertoire overlap (mean about 36%) than tumor-adjacent pairs (around 17%) or tumor-blood pairs (approximately 15%), which is consistent with antigen-driven expansion.

TCRbeta-specific cDNA was reverse-transcribed from 500 ng total RNA using a constant-region primer and ProtoScript II reverse transcriptase. TCRbeta libraries were built with three nested multiplex PCR rounds, a slightly modified ARM-PCR procedure. Multiplex TRBV1-TRBV30 forward primers and a Cbeta reverse primer were used in the first two PCR rounds, each of which was run for approximately 10 cycles. Sample barcodes and Illumina adapters were added in a final 25-cycle PCR with Deep VentR polymerase. Amplicons of 200-500 bp were gel-purified with a QIAquick gel extraction kit before sequencing. An Illumina HiSeq 2500 was used to sequence the TCRbeta amplicons, generating 250-bp paired-end reads. Per the original workflow: Quality trimming of reads was performed with Trimmomatic v0.33, and paired reads were merged with FLASH v1.2.11 so that full CDR3 sequences could be recovered. V, D and J germline segments were assigned to the rearranged TCRbeta sequences using MiGEC v1.2.1b. Clonotype statistics and Shannon-Wiener diversity indices were calculated with VDJtools v1.0.0. Except for diversity analysis, only the 250 most abundant clonotypes of each sample were used in subsequent analyses to reduce sampling bias. Starting from the raw public reads, TCRdb applied fastp trimming at Q25, assembled clones with MiXCR and retained in-frame beta chains. Each CDR3 protein appears once, grouped with its most common genes and DNA. TCRdb, not the authors, supplied the V and J calls. For this sample the table gives around 35,000 distinct CDR3 sequences, of which approximately 71% were detected only once. The top ten clonotypes cover about 35% of the sample.

Worth noting for this clonotype: The target of this receptor is not known. This CDR3 is missing its conserved last phenylalanine or tryptophan, likely due to a read error.

Total RNA and DNA were co-extracted from around 18-30 mg of bulk tissue with the AllPrep DNA/RNA mini kit, without cell sorting. Between late 2015 and early 2016, roughly five patients in China with histopathologically diagnosed primary liver carcinoma had their tumors surgically resected. At the time of sampling, the patients had chronic HBV infection and had not received any treatment. Fresh tumor and adjacent tissue pieces were bisected; one half was stored in RNAlater at -80°C, the other sent for histology. The length of the CDR3 is 13 amino acids, counting both ends. The kept DNA is CDR3 alone, 39 bases in frame from the first base. Deletion took 8 bases off V and 4 bases off J, with a span of 16 bases between the germline ends. As encoded in the germline V gene, CDR1 is SQVTM while CDR2 is ANQGSEA.

Sequencing was carried out using tumor-adjacent normal liver tissue. This TCR was recovered from a man in his forties with primary liver carcinoma and hepatitis B virus infection. The sequence joins TRBV29-1 to TRBJ2-3; the D gene cannot be resolved reliably. The sequence in DNA is TGCAGCATTGGCCAGATTCGGGCAGATACGCAGTATCTT. Its translation reads: CSIGQIRADTQYL.